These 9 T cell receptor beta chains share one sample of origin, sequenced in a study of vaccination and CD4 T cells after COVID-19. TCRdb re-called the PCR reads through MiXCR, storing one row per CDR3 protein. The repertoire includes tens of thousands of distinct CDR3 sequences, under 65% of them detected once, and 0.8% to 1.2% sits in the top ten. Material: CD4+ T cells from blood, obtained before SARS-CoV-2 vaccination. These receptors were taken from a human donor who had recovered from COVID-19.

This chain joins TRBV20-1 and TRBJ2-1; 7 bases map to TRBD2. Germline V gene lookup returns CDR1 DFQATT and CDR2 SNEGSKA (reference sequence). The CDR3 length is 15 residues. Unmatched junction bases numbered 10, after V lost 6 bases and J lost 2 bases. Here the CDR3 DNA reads TGCAGTGCGATAAGTACCGGACTAGCCTACAATGAGCAGTTCTTC. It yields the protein CSAISTGLAYNEQFF.

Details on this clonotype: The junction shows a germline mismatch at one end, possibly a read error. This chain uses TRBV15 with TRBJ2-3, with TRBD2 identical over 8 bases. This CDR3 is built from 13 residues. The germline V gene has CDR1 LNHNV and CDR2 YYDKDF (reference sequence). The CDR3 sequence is CATGSGSRDTQYF. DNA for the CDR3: TGTGCCACCGGCAGCGGGAGTAGGGATACGCAGTATTTT.

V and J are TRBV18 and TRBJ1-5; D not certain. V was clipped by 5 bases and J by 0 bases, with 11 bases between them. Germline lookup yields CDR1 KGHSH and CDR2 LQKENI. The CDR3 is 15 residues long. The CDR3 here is CASSADGYSNQPQHF. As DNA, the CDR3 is TGTGCCAGCTCAGCGGACGGATATAGCAATCAGCCCCAGCATTTT.

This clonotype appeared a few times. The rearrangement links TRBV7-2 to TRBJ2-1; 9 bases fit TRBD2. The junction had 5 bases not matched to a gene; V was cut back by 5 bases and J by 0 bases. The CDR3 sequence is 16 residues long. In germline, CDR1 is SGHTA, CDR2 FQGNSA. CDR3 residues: CASSPYSGSSYNEQFF. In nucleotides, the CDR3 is TGTGCCAGCAGCCCTTATAGCGGGAGCTCCTACAATGAGCAGTTCTTC.

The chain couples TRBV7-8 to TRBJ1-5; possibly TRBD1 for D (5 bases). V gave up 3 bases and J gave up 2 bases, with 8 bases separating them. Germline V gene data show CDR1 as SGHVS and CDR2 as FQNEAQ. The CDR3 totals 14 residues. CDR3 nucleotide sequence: TGTGCCAGCAGCTTCCGACAGCGCAATCAGCCCCAGCATTTT. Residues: CASSFRQRNQPQHF.

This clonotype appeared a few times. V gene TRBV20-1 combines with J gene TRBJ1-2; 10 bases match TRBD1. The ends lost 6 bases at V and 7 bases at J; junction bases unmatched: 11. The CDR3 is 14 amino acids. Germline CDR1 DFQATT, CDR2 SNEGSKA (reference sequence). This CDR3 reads CSALTGGIQGGYTF. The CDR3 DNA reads TGCAGTGCCCTGACAGGGGGCATTCAGGGTGGCTACACCTTC.

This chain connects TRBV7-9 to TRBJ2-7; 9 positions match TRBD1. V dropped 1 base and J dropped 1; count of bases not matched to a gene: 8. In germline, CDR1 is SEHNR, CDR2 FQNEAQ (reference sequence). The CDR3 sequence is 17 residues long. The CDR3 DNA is TGTGCCAGCAGCTTAGTAGGGACAGGGCTTTTTTCCTACGAGCAGTACTTC. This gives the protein CASSLVGTGLFSYEQYF. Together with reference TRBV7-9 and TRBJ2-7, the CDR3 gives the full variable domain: DTGVSQNPRHKITKRGQNVTFRCDPISEHNRLYWYRQTLGQGPEFLTYFQNEAQLEKSRLLSDRFSAERPKGSFSTLEIQRTEQGDSAMYLCASSLVGTGLFSYEQYFGPGTRLTVT.

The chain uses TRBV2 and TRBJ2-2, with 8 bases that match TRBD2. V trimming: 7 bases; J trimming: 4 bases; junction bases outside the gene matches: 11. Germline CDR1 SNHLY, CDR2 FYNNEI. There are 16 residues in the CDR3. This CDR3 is CASTTFGRGVTGELFF. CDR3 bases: TGTGCCAGCACCACCTTCGGGAGGGGTGTCACCGGGGAGCTGTTTTTT.

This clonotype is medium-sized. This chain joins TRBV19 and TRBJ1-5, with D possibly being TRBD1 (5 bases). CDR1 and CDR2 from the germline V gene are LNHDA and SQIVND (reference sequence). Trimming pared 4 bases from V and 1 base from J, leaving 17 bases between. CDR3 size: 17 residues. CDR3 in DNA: TGTGCCAGTAGTACAGGGACCGGGTACCACAGCAATCAGCCCCAGCATTTT. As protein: CASSTGTGYHSNQPQHF.